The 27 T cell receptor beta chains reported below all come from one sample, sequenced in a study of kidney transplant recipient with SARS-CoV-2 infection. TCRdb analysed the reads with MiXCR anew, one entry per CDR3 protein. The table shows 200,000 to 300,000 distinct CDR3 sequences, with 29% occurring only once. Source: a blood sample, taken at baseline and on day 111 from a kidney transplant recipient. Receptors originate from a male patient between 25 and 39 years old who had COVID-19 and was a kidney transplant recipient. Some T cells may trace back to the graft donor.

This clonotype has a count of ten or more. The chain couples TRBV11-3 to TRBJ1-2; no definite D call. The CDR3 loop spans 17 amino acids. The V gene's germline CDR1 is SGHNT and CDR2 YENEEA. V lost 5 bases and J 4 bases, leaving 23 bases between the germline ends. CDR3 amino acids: CASSVAYDLGKTYGYTF. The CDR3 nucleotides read TGTGCCAGCAGCGTTGCGTACGATCTCGGAAAGACCTATGGCTACACCTTC.

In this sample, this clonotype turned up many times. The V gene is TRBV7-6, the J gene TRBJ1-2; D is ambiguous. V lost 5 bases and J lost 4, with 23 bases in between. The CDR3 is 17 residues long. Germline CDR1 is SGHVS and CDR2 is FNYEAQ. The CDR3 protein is CASSTNFESRKTYGYTF. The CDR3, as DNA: TGTGCCAGCAGCACGAACTTTGAATCTCGAAAGACCTATGGCTACACCTTC.

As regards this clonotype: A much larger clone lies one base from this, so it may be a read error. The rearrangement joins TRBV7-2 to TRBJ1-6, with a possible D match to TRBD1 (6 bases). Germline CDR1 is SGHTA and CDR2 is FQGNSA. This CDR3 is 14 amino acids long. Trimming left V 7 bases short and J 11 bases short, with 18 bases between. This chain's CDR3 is CASKWQGPNPPLHF. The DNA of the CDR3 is TGTGCCAGCAAGTGGCAGGGGCCCAATCCACCCCTCCACTTT.

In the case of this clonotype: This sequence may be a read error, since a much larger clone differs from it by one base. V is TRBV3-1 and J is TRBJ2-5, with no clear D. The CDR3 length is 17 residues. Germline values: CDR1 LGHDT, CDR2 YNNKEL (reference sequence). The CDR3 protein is CAGSVQCPISFSETQYF. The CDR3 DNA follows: TGTGCCGGCAGCGTGCAGTGTCCCATTTCTTTCTCTGAGACCCAGTACTTC.

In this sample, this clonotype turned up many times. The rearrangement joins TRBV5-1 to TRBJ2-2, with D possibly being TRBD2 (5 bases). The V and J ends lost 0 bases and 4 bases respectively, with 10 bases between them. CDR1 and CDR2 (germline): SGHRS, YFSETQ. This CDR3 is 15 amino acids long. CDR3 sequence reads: CASSLDASSTGELFF. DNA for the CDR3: TGCGCCAGCAGCTTGGACGCTAGCAGCACCGGGGAGCTGTTTTTT.

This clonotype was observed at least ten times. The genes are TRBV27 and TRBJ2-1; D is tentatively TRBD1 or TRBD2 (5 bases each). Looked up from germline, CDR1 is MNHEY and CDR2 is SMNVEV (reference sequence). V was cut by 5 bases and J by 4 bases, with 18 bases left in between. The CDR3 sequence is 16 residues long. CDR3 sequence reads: CASSPRPGTVYNEQFF. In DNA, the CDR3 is TGTGCCAGCAGTCCCCGACCCGGGACCGTGTACAATGAGCAGTTCTTC.

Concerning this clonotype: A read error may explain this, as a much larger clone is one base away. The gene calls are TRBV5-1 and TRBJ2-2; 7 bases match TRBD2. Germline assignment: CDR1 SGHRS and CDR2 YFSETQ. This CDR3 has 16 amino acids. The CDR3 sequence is CASSLVAGVVTGELLF. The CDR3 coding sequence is TGCGCCAGCAGCTTGGTTGCGGGGGTGGTCACCGGGGAGCTGCTTTTT.

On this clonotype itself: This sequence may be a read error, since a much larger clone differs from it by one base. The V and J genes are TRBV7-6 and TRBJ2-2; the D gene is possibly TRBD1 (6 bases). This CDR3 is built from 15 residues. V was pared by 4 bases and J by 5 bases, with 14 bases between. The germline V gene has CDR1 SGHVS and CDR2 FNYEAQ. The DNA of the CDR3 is TGTGCCAGCAGCTCAGGGGACCGGTGGACCGGGGAGCTGTTTTTT. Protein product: CASSSGDRWTGELFF. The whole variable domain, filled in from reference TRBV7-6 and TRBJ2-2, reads GAGVSQSPRYKVTKRGQDVALRCDPISGHVSLYWYRQALGQGPEFLTYFNYEAQQDKSGLPNDRFSAERPEGSISTLTIQRTEQRDSAMYRCASSSGDRWTGELFFGEGSRLTVL.

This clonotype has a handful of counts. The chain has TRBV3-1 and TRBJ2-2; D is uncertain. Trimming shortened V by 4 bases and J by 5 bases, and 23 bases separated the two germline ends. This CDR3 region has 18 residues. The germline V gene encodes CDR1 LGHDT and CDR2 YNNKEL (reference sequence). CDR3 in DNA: TGTGCCAGCAGCCGCCAGAGTCCCATTTCAGGCTTGACCGGGGAGCTGTTTTTT. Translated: CASSRQSPISGLTGELFF.

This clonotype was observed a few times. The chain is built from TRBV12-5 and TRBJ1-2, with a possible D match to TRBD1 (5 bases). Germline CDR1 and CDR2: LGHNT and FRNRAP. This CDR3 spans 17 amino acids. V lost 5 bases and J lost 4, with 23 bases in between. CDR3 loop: CASGNMHLQGKTYGYTF. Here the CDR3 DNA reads TGTGCTAGTGGTAATATGCATTTGCAGGGAAAGACCTATGGCTACACCTTC. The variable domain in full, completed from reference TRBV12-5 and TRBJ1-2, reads DARVTQTPRHKVTEMGQEVTMRCQPILGHNTVFWYRQTMMQGLELLAYFRNRAPLDDSGMPKDRFSAEMPDATLATLKIQPSEPRDSAVYFCASGNMHLQGKTYGYTFGSGTRLTVV.

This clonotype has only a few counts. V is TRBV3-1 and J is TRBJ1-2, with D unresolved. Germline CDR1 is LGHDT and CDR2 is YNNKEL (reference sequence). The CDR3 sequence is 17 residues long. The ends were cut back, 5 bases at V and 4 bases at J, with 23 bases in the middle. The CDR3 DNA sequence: TGTGCCAGCAGCATGAGGTGCACCCTTCGAAAGACCTATGGCTACACCTTC. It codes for CASSMRCTLRKTYGYTF.

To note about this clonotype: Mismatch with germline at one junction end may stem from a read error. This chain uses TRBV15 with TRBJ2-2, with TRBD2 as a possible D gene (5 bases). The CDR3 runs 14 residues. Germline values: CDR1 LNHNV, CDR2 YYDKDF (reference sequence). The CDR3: CATSRDQNTGELLF. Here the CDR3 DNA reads TGTGCCACCAGCAGAGATCAGAACACCGGGGAGCTGCTTTTC.

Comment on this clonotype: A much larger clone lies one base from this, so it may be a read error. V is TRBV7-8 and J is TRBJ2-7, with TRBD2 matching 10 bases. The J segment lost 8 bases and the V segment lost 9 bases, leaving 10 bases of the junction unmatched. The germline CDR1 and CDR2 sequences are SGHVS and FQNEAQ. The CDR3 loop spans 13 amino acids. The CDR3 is CARRASGGGKQYF. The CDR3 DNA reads TGTGCCAGAAGGGCTAGCGGGGGAGGTAAGCAGTACTTC.

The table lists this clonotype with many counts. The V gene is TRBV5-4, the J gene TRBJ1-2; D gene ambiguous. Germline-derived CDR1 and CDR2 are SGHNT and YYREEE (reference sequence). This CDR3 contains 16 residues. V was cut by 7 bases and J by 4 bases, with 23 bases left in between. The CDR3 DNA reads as TGTGCCAGCCGGATCAGCGTACCAGGAAAGACCTATGGCTACACCTTC. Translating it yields CASRISVPGKTYGYTF. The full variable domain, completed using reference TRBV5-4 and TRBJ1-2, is ETGVTQSPTHLIKTRGQQVTLRCSSQSGHNTVSWYQQALGQGPQFIFQYYREEENGRGNFPPRFSGLQFPNYSSELNVNALELDDSALYLCASRISVPGKTYGYTFGSGTRLTVV.

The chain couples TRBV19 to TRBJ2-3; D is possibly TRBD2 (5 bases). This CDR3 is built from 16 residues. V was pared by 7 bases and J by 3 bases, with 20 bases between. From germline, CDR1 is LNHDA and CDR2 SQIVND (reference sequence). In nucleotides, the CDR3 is TGTGCCAGTATGGTGGTTGGAGCGGAAGGGACAGATACGCAGTATTTT. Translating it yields CASMVVGAEGTDTQYF.

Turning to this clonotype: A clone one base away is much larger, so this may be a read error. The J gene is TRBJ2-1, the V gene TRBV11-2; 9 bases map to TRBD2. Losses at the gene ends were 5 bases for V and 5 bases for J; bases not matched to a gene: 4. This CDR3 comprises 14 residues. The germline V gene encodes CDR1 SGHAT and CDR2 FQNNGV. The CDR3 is CASSATSGDNEQFF. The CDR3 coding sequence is TGTGCCAGCAGCGCGACTAGCGGTGACAATGAGCAGTTCTTC.

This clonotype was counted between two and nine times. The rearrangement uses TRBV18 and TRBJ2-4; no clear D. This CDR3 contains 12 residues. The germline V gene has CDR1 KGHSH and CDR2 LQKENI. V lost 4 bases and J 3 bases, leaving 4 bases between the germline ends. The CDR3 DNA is TGTGCCAGCTCACAGGGCAAAAACATTCAGTACTTC. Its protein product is CASSQGKNIQYF.

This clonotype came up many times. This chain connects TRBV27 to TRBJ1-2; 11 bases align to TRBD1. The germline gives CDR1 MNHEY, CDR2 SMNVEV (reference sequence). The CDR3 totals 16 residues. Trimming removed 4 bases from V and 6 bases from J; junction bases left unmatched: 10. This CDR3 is CASSSSGQGGGHGYTF. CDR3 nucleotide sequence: TGTGCCAGCAGTTCCTCGGGACAGGGGGGAGGGCATGGCTACACCTTC.

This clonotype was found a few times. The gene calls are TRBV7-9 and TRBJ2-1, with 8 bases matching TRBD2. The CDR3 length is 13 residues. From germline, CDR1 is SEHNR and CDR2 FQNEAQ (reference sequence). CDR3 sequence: CASAGGAANEQFF. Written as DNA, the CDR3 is TGTGCTTCGGCCGGGGGGGCCGCCAATGAGCAGTTCTTC.

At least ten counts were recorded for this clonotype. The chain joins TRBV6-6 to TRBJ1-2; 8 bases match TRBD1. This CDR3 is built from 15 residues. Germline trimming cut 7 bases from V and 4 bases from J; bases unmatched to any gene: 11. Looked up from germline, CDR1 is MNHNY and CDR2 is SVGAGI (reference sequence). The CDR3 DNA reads TGTGCCAGCATCCAGGGGGCCAGGGGGCCCTATGGCTACACCTTC. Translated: CASIQGARGPYGYTF.

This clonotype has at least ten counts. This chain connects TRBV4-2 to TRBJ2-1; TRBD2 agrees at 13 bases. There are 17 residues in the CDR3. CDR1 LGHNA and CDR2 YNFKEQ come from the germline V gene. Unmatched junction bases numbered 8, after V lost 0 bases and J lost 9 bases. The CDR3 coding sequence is TGTGCCAGCAGCCAAGACCGCGGACTAGCGGGAGATCCTGAGCAGTTCTTC. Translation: CASSQDRGLAGDPEQFF.

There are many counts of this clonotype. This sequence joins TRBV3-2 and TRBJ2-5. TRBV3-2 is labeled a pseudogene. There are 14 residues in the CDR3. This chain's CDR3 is CASSQAGHQETQYF. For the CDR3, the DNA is TGTGCCAGCAGCCAAGCCGGACACCAAGAGACCCAGTACTTC.

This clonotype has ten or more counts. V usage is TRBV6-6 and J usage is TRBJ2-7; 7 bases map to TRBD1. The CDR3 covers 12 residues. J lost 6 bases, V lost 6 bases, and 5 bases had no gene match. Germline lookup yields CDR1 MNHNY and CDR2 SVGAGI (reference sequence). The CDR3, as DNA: TGTGCCAGCAGAGAACAGGGGTCCGAGCAGTACTTC. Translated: CASREQGSEQYF.

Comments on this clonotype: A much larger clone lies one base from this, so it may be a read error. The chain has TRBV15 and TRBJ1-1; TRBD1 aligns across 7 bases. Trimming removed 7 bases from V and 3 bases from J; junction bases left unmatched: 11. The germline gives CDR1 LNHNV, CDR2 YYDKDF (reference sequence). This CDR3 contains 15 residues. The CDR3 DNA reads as TGTGCCACCAACAAAACCATGACAGGGTACACTGAAGCTTTCTTT. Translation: CATNKTMTGYTEAFF.

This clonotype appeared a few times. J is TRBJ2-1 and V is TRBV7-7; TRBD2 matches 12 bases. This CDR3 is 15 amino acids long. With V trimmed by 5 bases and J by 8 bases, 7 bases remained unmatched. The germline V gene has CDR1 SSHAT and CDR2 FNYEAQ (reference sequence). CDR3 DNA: TGTGCCAGCAGCGCCGGGACTAGCGGGTTAGATGAGCAGTTCTTC. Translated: CASSAGTSGLDEQFF.

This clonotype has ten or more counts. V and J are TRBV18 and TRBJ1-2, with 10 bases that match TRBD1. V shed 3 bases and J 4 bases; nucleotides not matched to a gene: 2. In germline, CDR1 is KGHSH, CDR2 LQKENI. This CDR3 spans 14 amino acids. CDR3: CASSPTGGGYGYTF. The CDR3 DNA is TGTGCCAGCTCACCGACAGGGGGCGGCTATGGCTACACCTTC.

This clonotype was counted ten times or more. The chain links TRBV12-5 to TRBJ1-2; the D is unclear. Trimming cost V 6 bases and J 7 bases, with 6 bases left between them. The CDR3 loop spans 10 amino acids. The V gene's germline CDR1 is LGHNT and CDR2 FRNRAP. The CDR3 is CASGGLGYTF. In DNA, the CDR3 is TGTGCTAGTGGAGGGCTTGGCTACACCTTC.